The sequence of this T cell receptor beta chain was determined in a study of response to subunit inactivated influenza vaccine. Overall study results and limits: New T cells are recruited in small numbers by each seasonal influenza vaccination, according to the authors' suggestion.

Note on this clonotype: Its antigen is unknown.

The CDR3 runs to 15 residues. V gave up 6 bases and J gave up 4 bases, with 19 bases separating them. Each CDR3 protein is one row after TCRdb ran MiXCR on the RT-PCR reads. The repertoire has hundreds of thousands of distinct CDR3 sequences, around 15% of them found once; the top ten carry approximately 7.6%. The specimen comprised PBMCs from blood, sampled roughly 2 weeks before vaccination. J is TRBJ2-7 and V is TRBV12-3 or TRBV12-4; the D call may be TRBD1 or TRBD2 (5 bases each). This TCR derives from a man in his fifties or sixties who received an inactivated influenza vaccine. The CDR3 nucleotides read TGTGCCAGCAGCCGTGACGGGGCCTCTATGTACGAGCAGTACTTC. Its protein is CASSRDGASMYEQYF.